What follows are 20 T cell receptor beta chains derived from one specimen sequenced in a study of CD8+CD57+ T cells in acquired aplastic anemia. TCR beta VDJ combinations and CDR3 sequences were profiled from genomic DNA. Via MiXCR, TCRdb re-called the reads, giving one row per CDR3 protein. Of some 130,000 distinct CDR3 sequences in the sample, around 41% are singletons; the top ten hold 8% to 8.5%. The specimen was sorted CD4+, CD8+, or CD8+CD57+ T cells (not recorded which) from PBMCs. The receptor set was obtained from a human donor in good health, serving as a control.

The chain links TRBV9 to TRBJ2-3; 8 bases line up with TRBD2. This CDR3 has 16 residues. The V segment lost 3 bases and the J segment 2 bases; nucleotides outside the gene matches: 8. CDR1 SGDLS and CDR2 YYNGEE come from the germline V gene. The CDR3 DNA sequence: TGTGCCAGCAGCGGCCTTGGAGCGGGAGCCACAGATACGCAGTATTTT. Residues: CASSGLGAGATDTQYF. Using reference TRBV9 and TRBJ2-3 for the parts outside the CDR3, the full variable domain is DSGVTQTPKHLITATGQRVTLRCSPRSGDLSVYWYQQSLDQGLQFLIQYYNGEERAKGNILERFSAQQFPDLHSELNLSSLELGDSALYFCASSGLGAGATDTQYFGPGTRLTVL.

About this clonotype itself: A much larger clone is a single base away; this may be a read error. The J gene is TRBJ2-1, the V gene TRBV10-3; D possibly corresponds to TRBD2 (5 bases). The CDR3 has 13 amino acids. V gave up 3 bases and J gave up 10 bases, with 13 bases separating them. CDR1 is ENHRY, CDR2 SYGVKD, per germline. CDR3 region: CAISDRNTGEQFF. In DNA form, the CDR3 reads TGTGCCATCAGTGACAGGAACACGGGGGAGCAGTTCTTC.

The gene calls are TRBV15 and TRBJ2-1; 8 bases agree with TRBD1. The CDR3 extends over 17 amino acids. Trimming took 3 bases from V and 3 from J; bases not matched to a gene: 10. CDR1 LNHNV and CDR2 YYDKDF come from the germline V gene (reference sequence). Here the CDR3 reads CATSSPYGTGNYNEQFF. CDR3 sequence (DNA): TGTGCCACCAGCAGTCCGTACGGGACAGGCAACTACAATGAGCAGTTCTTC.

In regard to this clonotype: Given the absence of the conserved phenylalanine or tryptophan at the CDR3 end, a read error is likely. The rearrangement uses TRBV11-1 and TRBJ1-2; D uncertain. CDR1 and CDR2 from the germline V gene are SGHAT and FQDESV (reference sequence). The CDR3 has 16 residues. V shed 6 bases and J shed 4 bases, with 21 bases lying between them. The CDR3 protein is CASSVDVAGRGYGYTS. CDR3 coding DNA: TGTGCCAGCAGTGTTGATGTGGCAGGACGAGGCTATGGCTACACCTCC.

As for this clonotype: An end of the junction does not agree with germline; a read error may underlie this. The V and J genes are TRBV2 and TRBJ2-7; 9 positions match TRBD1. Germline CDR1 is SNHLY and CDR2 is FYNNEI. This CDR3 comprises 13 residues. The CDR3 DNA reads TGTGCCAGCAGAGGGGACAGGGTCAATGAGCAGTATTTC. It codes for CASRGDRVNEQYF.

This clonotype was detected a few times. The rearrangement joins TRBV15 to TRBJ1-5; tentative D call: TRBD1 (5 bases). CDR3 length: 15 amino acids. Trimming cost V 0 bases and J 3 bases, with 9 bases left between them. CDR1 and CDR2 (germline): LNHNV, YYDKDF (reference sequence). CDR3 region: CATSRDDRFNQPQHF. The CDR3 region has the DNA TGTGCCACCAGCAGAGACGACAGATTCAATCAGCCCCAGCATTTT.

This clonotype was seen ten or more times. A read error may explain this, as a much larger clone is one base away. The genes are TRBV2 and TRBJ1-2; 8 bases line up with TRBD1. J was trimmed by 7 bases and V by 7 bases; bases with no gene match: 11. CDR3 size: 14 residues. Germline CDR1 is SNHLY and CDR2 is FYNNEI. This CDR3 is CASTTTGAHCGYTF. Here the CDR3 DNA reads TGTGCCAGCACCACGACAGGGGCTCACTGTGGCTACACCTTC. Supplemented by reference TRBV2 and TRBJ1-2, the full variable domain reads EPEVTQTPSHQVTQMGQEVILRCVPISNHLYFYWYRQILGQKVEFLVSFYNNEISEKSEIFDDQFSVERPDGSNFTLKIRSTKLEDSAMYFCASTTTGAHCGYTFGSGTRLTVV.

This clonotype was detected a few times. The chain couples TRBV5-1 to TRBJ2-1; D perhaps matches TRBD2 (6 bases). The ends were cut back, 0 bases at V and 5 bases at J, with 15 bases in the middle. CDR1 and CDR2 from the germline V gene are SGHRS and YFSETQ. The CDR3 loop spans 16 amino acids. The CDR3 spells CASSLAAGGTNNEQFF. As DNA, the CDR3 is TGCGCCAGCAGCTTGGCAGCGGGCGGAACCAACAATGAGCAGTTCTTC.

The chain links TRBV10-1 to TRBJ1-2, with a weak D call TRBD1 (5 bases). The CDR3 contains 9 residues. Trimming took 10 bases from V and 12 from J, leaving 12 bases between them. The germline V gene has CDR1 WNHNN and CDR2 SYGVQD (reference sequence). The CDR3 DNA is TGCGCCATCGCCAGGGATCACACCTTC. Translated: CAIARDHTF.

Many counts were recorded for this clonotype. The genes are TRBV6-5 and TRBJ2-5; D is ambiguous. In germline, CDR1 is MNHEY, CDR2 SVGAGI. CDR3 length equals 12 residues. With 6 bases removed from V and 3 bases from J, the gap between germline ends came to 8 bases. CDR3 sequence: CASSKLKETQYF. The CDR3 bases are TGTGCCAGCAGCAAGCTTAAAGAGACCCAGTACTTC.

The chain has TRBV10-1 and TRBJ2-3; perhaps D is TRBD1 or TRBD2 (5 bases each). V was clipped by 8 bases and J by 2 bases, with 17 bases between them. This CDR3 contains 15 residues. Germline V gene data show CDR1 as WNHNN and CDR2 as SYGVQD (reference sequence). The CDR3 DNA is TGCGCCAGCTCTAGGGACCACCTTCCCACAGATACGCAGTATTTT. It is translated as CASSRDHLPTDTQYF.

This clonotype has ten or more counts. The CDR3: CASSNRMNTEAFF. The DNA for the CDR3 is TGTGCCAGTAGTAACAGGATGAACACTGAAGCTTTCTTT. The chain has TRBV19 and TRBJ1-1, with D perhaps TRBD1 (5 bases). Trimming cost V 4 bases and J 0 bases, with 6 bases left between them. This CDR3 is 13 amino acids long. Looked up from germline, CDR1 is LNHDA and CDR2 is SQIVND (reference sequence).

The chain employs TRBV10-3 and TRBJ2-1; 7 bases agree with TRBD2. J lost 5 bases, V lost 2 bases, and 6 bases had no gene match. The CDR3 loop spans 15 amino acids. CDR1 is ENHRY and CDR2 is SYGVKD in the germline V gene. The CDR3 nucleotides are TGTGCCATCAGTGAGGGGAGGGCCACTAACAATGAGCAGTTCTTC. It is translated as CAISEGRATNNEQFF.

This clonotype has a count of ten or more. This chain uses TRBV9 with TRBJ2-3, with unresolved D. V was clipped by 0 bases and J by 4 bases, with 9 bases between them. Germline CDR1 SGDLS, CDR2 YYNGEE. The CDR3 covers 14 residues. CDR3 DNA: TGTGCCAGCAGCGTAGCTACAGTGTCAGATACGCAGTATTTT. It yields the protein CASSVATVSDTQYF.

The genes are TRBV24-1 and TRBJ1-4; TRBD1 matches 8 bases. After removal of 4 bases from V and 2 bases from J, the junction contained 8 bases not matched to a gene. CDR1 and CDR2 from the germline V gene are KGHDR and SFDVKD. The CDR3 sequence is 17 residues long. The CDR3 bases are TGTGCCACCAGTGAACGGCAGGGGGCGCTTACTAATGAAAAACTGTTTTTT. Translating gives CATSERQGALTNEKLFF.

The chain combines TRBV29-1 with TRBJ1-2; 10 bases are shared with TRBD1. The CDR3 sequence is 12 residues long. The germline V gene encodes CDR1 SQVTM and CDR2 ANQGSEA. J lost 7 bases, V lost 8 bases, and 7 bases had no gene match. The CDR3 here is CSRGDRGSGYTF. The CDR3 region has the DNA TGCAGCAGAGGGGACAGGGGTAGTGGCTACACCTTC. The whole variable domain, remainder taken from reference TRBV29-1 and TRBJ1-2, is SAVISQKPSRDICQRGTSLTIQCQVDSQVTMMFWYRQQPGQSLTLIATANQGSEATYESGFVIDKFPISRPNLTFSTLTVSNMSPEDSSIYLCSRGDRGSGYTFGSGTRLTVV.

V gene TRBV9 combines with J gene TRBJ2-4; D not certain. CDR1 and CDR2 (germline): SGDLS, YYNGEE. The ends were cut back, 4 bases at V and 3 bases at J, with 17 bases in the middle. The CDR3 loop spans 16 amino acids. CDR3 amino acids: CASSPSDGLGKNIQYF. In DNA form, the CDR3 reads TGTGCCAGCAGCCCATCGGACGGTCTCGGCAAAAACATTCAGTACTTC.

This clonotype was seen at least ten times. DNA of the CDR3: TGCGCCAGCAGCTTGTCCCCGGGGAACACTGAAGCTTTCTTT. It is translated as CASSLSPGNTEAFF. The rearrangement uses TRBV5-1 and TRBJ1-1; D is unresolved. V was clipped by 1 base and J by 1 base, with 8 bases between them. CDR1 and CDR2 (germline): SGHRS, YFSETQ. The CDR3 has 14 amino acids.

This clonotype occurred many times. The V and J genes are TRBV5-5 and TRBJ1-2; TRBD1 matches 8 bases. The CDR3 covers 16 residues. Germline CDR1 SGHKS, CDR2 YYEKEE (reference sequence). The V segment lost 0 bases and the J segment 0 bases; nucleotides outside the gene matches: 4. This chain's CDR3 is CASSLAGQAANYGYTF. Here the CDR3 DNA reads TGTGCCAGCAGCTTGGCGGGACAGGCCGCTAACTATGGCTACACCTTC.

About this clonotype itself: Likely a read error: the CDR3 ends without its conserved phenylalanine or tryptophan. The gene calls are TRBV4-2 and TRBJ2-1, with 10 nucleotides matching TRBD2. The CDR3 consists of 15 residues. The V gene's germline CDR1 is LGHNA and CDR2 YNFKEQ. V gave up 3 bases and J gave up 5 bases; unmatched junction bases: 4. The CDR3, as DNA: TGTGCCAGCAGCCAGCCGGGACTAGCGCACAATGAGCAGTTCCTC. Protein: CASSQPGLAHNEQFL.